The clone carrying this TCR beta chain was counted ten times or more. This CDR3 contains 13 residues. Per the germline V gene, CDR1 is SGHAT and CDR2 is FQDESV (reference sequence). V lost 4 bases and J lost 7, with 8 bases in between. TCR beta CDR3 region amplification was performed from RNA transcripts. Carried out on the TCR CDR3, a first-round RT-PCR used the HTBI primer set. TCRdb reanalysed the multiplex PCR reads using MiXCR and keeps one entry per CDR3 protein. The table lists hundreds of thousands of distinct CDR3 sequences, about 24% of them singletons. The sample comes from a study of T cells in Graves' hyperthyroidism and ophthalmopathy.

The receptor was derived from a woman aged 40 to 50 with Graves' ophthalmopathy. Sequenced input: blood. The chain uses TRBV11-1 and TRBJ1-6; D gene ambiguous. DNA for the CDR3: TGTGCCAGCAGCTGGGCCCAGAATTCACCCCTCCACTTT. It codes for CASSWAQNSPLHF.